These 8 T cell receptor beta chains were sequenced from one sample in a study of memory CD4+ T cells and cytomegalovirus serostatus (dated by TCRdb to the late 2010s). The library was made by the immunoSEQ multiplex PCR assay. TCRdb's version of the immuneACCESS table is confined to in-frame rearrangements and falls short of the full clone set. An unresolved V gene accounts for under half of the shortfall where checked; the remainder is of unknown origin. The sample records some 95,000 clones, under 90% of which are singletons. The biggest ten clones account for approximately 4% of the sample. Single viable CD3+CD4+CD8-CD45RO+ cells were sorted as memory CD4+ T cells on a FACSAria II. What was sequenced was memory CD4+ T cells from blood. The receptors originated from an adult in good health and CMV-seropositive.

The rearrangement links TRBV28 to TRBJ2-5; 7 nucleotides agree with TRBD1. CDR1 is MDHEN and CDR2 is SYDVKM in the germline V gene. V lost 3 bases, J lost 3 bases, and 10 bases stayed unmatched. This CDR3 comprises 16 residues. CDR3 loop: CASSFSGGTGEETQYF. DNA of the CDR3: TGTGCCAGCAGTTTCTCCGGCGGAACAGGGGAAGAGACCCAGTACTTC.

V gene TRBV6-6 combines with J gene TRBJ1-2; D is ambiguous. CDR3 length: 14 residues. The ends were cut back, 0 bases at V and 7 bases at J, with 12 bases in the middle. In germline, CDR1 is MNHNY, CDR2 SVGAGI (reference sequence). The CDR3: CASSYSNQEGGYTF. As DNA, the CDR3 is TGTGCCAGCAGTTACTCGAACCAGGAGGGTGGCTACACCTTC.

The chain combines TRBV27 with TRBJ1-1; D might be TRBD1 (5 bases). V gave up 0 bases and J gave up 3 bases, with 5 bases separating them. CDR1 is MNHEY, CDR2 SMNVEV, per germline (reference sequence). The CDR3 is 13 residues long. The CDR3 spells CASSLSRDTEAFF. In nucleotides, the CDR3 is TGTGCCAGCAGTTTATCCAGGGACACTGAAGCTTTCTTT.

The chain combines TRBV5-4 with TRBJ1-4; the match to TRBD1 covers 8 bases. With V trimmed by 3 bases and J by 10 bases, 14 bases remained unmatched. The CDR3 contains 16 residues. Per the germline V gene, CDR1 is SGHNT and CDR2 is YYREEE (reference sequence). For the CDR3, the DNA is TGTGCCAGCAGCTGGTCGTCAGGGGGCGCGCGGGGAAAACTGTTTTTT. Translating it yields CASSWSSGGARGKLFF.

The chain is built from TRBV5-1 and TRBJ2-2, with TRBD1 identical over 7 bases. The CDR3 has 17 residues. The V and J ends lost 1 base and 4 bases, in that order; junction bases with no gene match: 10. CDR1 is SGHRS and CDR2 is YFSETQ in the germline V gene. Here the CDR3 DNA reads TGCGCCAGCAGCTTGAACCCCGGGACAGACGGCACCGGGGAGCTGTTTTTT. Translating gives CASSLNPGTDGTGELFF.

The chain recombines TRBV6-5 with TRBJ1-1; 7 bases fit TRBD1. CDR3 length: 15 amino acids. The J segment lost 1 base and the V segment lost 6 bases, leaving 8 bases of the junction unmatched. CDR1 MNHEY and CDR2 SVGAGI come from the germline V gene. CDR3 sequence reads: CASRPKGQRNTEAFF. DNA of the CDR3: TGTGCCAGCAGGCCTAAGGGACAGCGGAACACTGAAGCTTTCTTT.

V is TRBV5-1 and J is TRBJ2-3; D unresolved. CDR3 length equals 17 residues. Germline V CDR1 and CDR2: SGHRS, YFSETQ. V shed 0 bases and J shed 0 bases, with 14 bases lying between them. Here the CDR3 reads CASSLGVVAVSTDTQYF. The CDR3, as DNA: TGCGCCAGCAGCTTGGGGGTGGTAGCAGTGAGCACAGATACGCAGTATTTT.

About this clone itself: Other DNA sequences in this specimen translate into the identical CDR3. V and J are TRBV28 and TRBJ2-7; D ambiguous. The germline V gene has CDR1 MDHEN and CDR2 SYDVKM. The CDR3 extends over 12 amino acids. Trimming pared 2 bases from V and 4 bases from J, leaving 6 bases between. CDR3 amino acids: CASSLARYEQYF. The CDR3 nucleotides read TGTGCCAGCAGTTTAGCCAGATACGAGCAGTACTTC.